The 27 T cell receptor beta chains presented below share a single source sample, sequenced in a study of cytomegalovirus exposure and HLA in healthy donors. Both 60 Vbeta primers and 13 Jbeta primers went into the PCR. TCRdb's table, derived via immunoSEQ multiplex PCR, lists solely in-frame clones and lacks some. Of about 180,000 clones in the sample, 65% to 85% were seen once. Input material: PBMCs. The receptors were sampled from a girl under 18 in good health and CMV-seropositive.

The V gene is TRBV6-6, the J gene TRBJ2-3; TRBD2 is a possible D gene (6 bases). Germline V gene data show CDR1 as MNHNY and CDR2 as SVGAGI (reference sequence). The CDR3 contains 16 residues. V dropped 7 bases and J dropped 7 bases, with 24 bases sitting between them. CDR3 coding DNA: TGTGCCAGCACCCCTGGGGGAGGCTACCGTGGACATACGCAGTATTTT. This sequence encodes CASTPGGGYRGHTQYF.

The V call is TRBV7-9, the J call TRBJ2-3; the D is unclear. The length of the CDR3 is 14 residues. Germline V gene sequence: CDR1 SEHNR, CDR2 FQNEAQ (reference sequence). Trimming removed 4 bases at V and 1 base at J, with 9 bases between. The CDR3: CASSSRDGTDTQYF. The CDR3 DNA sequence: TGTGCCAGCAGCTCCCGCGATGGCACAGATACGCAGTATTTT. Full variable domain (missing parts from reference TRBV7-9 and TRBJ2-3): DTGVSQNPRHKITKRGQNVTFRCDPISEHNRLYWYRQTLGQGPEFLTYFQNEAQLEKSRLLSDRFSAERPKGSFSTLEIQRTEQGDSAMYLCASSSRDGTDTQYFGPGTRLTVL.

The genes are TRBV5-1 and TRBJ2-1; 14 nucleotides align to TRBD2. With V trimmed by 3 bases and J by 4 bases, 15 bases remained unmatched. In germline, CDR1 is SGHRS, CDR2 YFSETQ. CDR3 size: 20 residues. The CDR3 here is CASSSPRFRGLAGEYNEQFF. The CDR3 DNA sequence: TGCGCCAGCAGCTCCCCTAGGTTCCGGGGACTAGCGGGAGAATACAATGAGCAGTTCTTC.

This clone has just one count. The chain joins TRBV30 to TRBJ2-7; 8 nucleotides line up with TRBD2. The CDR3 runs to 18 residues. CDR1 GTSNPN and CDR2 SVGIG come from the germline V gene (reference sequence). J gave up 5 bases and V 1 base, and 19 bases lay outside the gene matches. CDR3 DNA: TGTGCCTGGAGTGCGAGGACCCGGTTCAGCGGGAGCCGACACGAGCAGTACTTC. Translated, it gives CAWSARTRFSGSRHEQYF.

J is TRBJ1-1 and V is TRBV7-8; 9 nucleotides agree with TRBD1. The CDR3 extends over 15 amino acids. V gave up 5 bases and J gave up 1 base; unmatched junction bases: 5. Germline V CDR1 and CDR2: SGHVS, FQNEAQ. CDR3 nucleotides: TGTGCCAGCAGCCAAAGGGACAGGGAGAACACTGAAGCTTTCTTT. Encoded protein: CASSQRDRENTEAFF. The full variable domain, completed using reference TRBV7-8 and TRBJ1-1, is GAGVSQSPRYKVAKRGQDVALRCDPISGHVSLFWYQQALGQGPEFLTYFQNEAQLDKSGLPSDRFFAERPEGSVSTLKIQRTQQEDSAVYLCASSQRDRENTEAFFGQGTRLTVV.

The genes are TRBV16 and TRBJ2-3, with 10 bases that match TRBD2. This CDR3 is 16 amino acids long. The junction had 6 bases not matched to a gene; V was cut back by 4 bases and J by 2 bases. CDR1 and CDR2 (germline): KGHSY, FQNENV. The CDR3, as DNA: TGTGCCAGCAGCCTAGCGGGAGGACCGATCACAGATACGCAGTATTTT. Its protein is CASSLAGGPITDTQYF.

The CDR3 region has the DNA TGTGCCAGCAGCCAGGGCTCTCAGGGGGCAAGAACCGGGGAGCTGTTTTTT. It encodes CASSQGSQGARTGELFF. The genes are TRBV14 and TRBJ2-2; TRBD1 matches at 8 bases. Germline V lookup: CDR1 SGHDN, CDR2 FVKESK. V lost 3 bases and J lost 5; bases outside the gene matches: 11. This CDR3 has 17 amino acids.

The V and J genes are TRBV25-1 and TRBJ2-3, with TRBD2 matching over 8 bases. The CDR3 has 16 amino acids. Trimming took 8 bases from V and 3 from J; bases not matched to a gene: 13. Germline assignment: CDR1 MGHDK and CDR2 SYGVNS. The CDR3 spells CASSSVVLAGTDTQYF. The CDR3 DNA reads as TGTGCCAGCTCCTCCGTGGTGTTAGCGGGAACAGATACGCAGTATTTT.

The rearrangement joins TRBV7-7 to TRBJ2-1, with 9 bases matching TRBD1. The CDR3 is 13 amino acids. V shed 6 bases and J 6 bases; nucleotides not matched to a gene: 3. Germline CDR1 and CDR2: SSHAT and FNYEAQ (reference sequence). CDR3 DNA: TGTGCCAGCAGTCAGGACAGGGGCAATGAGCAGTTCTTC. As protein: CASSQDRGNEQFF.

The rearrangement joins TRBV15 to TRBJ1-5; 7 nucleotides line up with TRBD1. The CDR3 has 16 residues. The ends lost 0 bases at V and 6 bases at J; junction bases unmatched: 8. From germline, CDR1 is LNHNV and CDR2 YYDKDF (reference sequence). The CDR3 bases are TGTGCCACCAGCAGAGATCCAAAGGGGGCAGGTCAGCCCCAGCATTTT. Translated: CATSRDPKGAGQPQHF.

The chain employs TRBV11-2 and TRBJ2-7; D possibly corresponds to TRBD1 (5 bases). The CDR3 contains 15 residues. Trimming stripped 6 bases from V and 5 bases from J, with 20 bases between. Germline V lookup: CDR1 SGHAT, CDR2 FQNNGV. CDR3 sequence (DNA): TGTGCCAGCAGGCGACTGCAACAGGAAAGGGACGAGCAGTACTTC. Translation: CASRRLQQERDEQYF.

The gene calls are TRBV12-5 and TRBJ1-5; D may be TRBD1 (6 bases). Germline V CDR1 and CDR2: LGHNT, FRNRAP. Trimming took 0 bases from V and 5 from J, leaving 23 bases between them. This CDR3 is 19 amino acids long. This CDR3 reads CASGLVGIFATGHHQPQHF. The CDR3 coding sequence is TGTGCTAGTGGTTTGGTAGGAATTTTCGCGACAGGACATCATCAGCCCCAGCATTTT.

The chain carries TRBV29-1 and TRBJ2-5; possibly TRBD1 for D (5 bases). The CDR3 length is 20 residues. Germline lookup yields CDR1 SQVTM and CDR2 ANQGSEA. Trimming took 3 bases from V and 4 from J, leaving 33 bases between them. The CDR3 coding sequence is TGCAGCGTTGATGTTCGCCATCACCGAAGGGGCGAAGGATCGGGAGAGACCCAGTACTTC. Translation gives CSVDVRHHRRGEGSGETQYF.

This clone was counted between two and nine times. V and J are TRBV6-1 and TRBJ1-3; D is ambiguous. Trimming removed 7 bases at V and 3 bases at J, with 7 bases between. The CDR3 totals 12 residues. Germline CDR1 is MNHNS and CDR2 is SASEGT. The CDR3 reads CASKEVGNTIYF. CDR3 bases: TGTGCCAGCAAAGAGGTTGGAAACACCATATATTTT.

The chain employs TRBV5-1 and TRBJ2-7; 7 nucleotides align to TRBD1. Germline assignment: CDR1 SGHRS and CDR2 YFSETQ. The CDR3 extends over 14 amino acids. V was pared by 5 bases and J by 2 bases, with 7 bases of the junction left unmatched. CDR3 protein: CASSPRQGPYEQYF. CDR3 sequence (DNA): TGCGCCAGCAGTCCAAGACAGGGTCCCTACGAGCAGTACTTC.

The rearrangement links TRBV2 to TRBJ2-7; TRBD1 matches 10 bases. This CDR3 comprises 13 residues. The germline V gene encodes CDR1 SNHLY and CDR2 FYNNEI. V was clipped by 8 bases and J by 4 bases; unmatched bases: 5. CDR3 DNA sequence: TGTGCCAGCGGGGACAGGGGAAGATACGAGCAGTACTTC. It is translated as CASGDRGRYEQYF.

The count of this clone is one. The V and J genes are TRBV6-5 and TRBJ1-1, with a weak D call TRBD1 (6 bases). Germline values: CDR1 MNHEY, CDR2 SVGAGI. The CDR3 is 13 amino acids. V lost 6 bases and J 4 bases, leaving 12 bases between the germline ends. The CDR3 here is CASRRAGATEAFF. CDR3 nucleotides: TGTGCCAGCAGGAGGGCAGGGGCCACTGAAGCTTTCTTT.

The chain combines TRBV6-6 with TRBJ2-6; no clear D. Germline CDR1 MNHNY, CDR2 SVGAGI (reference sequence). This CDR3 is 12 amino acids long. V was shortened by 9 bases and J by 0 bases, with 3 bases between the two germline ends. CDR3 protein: CASYSGANVLTF. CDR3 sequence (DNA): TGTGCCAGTTACTCTGGGGCCAACGTCCTGACTTTC.

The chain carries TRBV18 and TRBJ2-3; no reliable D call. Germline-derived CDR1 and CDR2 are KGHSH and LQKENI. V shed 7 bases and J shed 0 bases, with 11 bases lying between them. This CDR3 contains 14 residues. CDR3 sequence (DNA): TGTGCCAGCTGCGTGACTCCGAGCACAGATACGCAGTATTTT. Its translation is CASCVTPSTDTQYF.

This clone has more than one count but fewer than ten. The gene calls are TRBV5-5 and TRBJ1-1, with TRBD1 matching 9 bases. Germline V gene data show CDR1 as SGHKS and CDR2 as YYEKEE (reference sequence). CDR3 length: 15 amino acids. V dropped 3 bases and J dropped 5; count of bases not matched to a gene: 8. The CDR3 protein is CASSYTTGGGTEAFF. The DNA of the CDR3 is TGTGCCAGCAGCTATACGACAGGGGGAGGTACTGAAGCTTTCTTT.

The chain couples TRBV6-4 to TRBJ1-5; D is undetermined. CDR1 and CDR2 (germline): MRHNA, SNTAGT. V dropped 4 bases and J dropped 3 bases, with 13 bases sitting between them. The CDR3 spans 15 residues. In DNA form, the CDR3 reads TGTGCCAGCAGTGTTATCGCCGGACTCAATCAGCCCCAGCATTTT. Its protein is CASSVIAGLNQPQHF.

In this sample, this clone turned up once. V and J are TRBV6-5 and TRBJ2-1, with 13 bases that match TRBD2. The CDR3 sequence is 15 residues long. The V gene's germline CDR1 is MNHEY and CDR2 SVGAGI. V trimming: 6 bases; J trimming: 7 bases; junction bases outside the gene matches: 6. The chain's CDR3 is CASSLGLAGYNEQFF. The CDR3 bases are TGTGCCAGCAGCCTGGGACTAGCGGGATATAATGAGCAGTTCTTC.

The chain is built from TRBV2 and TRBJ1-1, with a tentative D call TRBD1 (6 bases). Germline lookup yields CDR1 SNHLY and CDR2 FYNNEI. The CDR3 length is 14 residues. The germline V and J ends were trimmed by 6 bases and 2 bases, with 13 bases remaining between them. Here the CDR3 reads CASSIQGSNTEAFF. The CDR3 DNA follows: TGTGCCAGCAGCATACAGGGCTCCAACACTGAAGCTTTCTTT.

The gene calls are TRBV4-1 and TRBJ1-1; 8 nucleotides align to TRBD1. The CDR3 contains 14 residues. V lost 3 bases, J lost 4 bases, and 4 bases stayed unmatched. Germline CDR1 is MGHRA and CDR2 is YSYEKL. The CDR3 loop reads CASSHGQGGTEAFF. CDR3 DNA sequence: TGCGCCAGCAGCCATGGACAGGGCGGCACTGAAGCTTTCTTT.

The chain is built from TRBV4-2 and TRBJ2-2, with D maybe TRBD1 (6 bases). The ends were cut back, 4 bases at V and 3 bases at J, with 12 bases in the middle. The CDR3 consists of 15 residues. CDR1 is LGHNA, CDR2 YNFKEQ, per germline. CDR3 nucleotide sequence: TGTGCCAGCAGCCCCCCAGAGGGGGACACCGGGGAGCTGTTTTTT. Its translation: CASSPPEGDTGELFF.

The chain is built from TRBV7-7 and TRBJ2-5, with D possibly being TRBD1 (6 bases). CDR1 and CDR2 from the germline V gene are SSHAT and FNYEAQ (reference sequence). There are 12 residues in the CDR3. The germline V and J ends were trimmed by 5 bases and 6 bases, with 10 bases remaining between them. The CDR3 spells CASSQDRQTQYF. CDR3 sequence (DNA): TGTGCCAGCAGCCAGGACAGACAGACCCAGTACTTC.

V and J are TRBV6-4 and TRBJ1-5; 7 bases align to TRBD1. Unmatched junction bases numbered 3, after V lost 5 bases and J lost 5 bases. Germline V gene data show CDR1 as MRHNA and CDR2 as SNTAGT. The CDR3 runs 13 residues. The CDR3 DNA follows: TGTGCCAGCAGTTTCGACAGGGATCAGCCCCAGCATTTT. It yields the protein CASSFDRDQPQHF.